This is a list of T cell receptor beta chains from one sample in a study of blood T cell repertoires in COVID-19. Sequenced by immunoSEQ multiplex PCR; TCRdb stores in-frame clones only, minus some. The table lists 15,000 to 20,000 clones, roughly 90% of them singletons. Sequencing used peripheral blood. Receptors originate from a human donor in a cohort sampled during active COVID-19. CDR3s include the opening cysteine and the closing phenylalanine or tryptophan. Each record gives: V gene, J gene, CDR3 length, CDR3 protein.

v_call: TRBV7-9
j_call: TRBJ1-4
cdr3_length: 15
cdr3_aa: CASSYITGVNEKLFF

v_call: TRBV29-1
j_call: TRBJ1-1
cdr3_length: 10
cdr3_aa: CSAGGTEAFF

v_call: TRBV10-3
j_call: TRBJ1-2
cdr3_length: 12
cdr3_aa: CAISERDRGGLF

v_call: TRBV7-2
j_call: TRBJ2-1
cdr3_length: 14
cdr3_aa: CASSPGTTRNEQFF

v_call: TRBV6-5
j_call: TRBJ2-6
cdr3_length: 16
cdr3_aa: CASSYRRDSGANVLTF

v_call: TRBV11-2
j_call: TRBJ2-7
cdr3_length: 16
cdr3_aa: CASSRQGQGNSYEQYF

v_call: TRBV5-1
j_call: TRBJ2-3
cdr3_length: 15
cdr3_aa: CASSSPGLRTDTQYF

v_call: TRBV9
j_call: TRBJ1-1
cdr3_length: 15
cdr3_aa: CASSVEGTGNTEAFF

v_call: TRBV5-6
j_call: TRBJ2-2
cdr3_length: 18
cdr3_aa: CASSLLLPGRRRTGELFF

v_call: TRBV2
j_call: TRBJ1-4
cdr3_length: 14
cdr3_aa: CASSEGTGGEKLFF

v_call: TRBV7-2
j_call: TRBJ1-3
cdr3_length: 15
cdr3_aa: CASSPSTGGGNTIYF

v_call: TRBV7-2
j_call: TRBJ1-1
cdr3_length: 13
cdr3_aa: CASRKQGMLLAFF

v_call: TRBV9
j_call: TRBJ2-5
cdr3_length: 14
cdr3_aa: CASSATGMGETQYF

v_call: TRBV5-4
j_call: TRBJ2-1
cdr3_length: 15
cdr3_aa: CASSLVGGSYNEQFF

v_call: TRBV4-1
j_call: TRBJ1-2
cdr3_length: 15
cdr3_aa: CASSHTVTGLYGYTF

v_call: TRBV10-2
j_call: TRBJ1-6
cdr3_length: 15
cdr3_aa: CASSESRTRNSPLHF

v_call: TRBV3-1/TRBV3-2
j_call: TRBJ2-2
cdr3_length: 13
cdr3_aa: CASSQVATGELFF

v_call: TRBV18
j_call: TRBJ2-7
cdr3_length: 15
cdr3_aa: CASSPPAGSSYEQYF

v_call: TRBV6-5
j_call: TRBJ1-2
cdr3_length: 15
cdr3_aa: CASADPGTGVYGYTF

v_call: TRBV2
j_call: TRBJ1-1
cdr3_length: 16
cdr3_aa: CASRIPPRGITPEAFF

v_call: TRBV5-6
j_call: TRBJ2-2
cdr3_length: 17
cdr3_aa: CASSYFLGAANTGELFF

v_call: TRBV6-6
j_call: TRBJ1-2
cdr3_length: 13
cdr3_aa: CASQTSRVRGYTF

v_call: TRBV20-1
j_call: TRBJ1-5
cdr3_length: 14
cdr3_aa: CSASAGGGRQPQHF

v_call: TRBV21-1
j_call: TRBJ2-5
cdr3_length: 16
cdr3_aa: CASSKGKLAGEETQYF

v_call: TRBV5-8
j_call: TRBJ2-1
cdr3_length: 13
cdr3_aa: CASSLDRYNEQFF

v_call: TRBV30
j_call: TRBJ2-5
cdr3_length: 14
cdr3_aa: CAWRKTGGQETQYF

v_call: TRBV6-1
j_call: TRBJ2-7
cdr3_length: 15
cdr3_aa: CASSEGIPGQAEQYF

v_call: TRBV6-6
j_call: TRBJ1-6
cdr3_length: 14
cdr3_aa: CASSRQDENSPLHF

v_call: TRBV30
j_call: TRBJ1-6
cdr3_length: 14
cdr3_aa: CAWSVTGNNSPLHF

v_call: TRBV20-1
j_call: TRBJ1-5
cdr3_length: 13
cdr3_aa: CSASRFPGQPQHF

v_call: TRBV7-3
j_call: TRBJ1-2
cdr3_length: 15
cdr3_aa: CASSRNGQGFYGYTF

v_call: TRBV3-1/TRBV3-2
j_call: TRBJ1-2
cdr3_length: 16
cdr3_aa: CASSPGMTGPIYGYTF

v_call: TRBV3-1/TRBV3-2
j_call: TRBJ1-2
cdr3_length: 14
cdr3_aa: CASSQGWQGYGYTF

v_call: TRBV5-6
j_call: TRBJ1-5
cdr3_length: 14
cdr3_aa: CASSPRQGRQPQHF

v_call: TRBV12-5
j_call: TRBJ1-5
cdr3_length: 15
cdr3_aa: CASGDGQGSVQPQHF

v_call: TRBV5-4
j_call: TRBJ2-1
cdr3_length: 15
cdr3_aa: CASSHENTGPQGQFF

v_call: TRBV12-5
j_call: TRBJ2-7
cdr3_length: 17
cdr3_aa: CASGLVIRDRAIYEQYF

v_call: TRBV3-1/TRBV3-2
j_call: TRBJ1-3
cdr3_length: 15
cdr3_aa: CASSHRQPSGNTIYF

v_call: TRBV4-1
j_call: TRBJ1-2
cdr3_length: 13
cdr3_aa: CASSPVQRRGYTF

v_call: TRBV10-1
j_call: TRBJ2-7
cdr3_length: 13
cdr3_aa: CASSRPGNGEQYF

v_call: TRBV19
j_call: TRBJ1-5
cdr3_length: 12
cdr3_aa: CATGVSNQPQHF

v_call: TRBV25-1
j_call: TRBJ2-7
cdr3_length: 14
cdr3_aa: CASSDLGGAAEQYF

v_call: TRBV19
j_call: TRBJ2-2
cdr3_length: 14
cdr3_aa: CASSVTEGIGELFF

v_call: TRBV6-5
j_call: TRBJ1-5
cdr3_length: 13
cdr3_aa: CASKRGSNQPQHF

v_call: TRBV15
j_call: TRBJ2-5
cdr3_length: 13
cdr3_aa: CATSSAYQETQYF

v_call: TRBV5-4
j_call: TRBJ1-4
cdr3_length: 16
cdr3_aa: CASSSHKSAANEKLFF

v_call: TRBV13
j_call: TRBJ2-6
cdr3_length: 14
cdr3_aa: CASGLEAGANVLTF

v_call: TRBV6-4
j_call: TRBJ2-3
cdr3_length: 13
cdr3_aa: CASGDSLTDTQYF

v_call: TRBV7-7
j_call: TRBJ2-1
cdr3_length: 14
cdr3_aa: CASSLVFENNEQFF